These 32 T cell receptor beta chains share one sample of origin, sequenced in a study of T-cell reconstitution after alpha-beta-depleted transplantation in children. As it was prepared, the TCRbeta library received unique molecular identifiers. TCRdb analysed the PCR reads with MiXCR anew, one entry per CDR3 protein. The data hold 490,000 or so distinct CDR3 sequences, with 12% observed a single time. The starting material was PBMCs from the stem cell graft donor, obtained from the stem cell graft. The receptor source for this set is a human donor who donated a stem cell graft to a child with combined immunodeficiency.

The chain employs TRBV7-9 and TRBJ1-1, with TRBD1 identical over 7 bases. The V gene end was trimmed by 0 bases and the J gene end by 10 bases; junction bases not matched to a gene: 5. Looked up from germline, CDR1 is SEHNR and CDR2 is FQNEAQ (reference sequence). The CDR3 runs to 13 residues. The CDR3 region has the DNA TGTGCCAGCAGCTTAGCAGGGACAGCGCGAGCTTTCTTT. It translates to CASSLAGTARAFF.

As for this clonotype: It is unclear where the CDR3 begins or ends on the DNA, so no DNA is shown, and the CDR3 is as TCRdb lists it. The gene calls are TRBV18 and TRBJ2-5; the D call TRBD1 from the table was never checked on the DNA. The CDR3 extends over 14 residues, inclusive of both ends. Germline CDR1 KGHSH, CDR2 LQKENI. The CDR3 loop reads CASTSDRGAETQYF.

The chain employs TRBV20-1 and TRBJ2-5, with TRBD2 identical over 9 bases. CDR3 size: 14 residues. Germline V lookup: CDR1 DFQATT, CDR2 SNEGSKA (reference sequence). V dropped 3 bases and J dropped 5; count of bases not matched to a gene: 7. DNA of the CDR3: TGCAGTGCTAGCGAGCTAGCGGGGATGGAGACCCAGTACTTC. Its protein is CSASELAGMETQYF.

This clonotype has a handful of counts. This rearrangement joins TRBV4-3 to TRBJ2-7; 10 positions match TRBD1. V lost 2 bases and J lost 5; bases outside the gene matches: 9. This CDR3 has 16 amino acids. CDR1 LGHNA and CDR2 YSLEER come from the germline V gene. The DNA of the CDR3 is TGCGCCAGCAGCCAACTGCACCATGGGACAGGGGACGAGCAGTACTTC. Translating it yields CASSQLHHGTGDEQYF.

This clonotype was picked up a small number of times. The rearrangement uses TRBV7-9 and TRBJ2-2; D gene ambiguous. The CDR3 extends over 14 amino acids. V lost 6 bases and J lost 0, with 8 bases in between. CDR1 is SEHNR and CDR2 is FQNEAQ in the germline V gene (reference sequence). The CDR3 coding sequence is TGTGCCAGCAGATCTCAGTCGAACACCGGGGAGCTGTTTTTT. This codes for CASRSQSNTGELFF.

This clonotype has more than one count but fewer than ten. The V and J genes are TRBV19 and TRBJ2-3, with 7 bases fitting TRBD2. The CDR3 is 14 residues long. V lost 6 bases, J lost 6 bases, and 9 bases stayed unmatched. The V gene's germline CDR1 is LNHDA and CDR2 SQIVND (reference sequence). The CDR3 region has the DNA TGTGCCAGTAGCCGACTAGCCCGAGAGGATACGCAGTATTTT. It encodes CASSRLAREDTQYF.

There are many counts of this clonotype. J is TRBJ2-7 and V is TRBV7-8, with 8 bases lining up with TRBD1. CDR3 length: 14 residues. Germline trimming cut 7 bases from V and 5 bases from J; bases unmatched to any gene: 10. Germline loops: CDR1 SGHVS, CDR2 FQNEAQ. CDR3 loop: CASTLAGQGHEQYF. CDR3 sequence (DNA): TGTGCCAGCACCCTGGCCGGACAGGGCCACGAGCAGTACTTC. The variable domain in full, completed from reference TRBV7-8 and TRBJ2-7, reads GAGVSQSPRYKVAKRGQDVALRCDPISGHVSLFWYQQALGQGPEFLTYFQNEAQLDKSGLPSDRFFAERPEGSVSTLKIQRTQQEDSAVYLCASTLAGQGHEQYFGPGTRLTVT.

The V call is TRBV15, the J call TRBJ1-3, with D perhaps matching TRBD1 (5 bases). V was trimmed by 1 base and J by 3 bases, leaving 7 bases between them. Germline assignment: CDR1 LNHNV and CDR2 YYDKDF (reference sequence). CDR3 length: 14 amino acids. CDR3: CATSRGGNGNTIYF. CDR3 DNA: TGTGCCACCAGCAGAGGGGGGAATGGAAACACCATATATTTT.

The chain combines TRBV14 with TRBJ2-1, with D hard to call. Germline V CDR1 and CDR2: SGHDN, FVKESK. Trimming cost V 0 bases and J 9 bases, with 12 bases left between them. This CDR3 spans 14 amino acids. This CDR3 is CASSQDAQPSEQFF. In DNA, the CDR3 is TGTGCCAGCAGCCAAGATGCCCAGCCTAGTGAGCAGTTCTTC.

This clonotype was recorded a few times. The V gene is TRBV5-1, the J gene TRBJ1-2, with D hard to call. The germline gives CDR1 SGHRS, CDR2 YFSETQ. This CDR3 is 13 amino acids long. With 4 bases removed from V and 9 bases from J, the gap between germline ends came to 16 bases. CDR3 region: CASSPPSSSSYTF. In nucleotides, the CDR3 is TGCGCCAGCAGCCCCCCGTCCTCTAGCAGCTACACCTTC.

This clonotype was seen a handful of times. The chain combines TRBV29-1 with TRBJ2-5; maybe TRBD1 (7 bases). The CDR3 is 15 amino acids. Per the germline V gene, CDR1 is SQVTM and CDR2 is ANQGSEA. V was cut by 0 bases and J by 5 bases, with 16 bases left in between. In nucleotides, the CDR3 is TGCAGCGTTGAAGATCGGAGGGGGCGCGCGGAGACCCAGTACTTC. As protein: CSVEDRRGRAETQYF.

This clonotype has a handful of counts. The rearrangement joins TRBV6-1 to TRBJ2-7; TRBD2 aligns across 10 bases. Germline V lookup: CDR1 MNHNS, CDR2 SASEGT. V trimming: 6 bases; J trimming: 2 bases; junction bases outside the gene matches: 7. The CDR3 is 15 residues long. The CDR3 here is CASRPGLAVPYEQYF. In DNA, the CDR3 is TGTGCCAGCAGGCCAGGACTAGCGGTACCCTACGAGCAGTACTTC.

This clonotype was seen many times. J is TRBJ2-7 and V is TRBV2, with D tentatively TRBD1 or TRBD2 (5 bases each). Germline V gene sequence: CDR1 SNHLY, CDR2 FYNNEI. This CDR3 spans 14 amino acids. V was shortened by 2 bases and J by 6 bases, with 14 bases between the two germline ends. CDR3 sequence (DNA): TGTGCCAGCAGTGAACTGGGGGTCCTTGGCGAGCAGTACTTC. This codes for CASSELGVLGEQYF.

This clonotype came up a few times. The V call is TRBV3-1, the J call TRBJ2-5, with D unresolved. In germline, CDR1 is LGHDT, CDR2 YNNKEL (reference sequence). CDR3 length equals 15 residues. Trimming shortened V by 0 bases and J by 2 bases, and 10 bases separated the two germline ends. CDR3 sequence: CASSQDDLRQETQYF. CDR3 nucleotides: TGTGCCAGCAGCCAAGATGACCTTAGGCAAGAGACCCAGTACTTC.

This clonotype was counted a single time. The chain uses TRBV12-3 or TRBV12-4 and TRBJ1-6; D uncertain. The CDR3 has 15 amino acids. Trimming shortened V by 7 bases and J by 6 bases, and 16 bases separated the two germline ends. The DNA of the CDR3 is TGTGCCAGCACCTCAAGGGCCCACTCTAATTCACCCCTCCACTTT. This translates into CASTSRAHSNSPLHF.

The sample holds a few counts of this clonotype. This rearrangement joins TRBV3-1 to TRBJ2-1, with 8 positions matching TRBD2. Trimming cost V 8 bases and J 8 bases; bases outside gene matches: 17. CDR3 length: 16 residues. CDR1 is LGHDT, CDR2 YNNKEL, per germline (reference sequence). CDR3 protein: CASAVAYGLAAHEQFF. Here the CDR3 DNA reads TGTGCCAGCGCAGTCGCTTACGGACTAGCTGCGCATGAGCAGTTCTTC.

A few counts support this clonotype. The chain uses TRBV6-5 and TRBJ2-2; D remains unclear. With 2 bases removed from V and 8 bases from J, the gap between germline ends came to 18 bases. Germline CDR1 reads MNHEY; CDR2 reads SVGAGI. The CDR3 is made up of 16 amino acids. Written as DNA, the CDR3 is TGTGCCAGCAGTTACAGCAGCCCGCCCTCTCAGGGGGAGCTGTTTTTT. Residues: CASSYSSPPSQGELFF.

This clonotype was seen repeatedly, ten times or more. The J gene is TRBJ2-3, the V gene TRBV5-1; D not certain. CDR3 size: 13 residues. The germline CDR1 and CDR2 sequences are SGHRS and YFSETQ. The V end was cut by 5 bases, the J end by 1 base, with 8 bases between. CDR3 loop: CASRETRTDTQYF. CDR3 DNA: TGCGCCAGCAGGGAGACTCGCACAGATACGCAGTATTTT.

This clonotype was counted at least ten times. DNA of the CDR3: TGTGCCAGCAGCGTAGGGGGGACTGGAAGGCCGTTCTTC. It encodes CASSVGGTGRPFF. The gene calls are TRBV9 and TRBJ2-1, with a weak D call TRBD2 (6 bases). The CDR3 is 13 amino acids. V lost 0 bases, J lost 15 bases, and 16 bases lay in between. Germline V gene data show CDR1 as SGDLS and CDR2 as YYNGEE.

The CDR3 DNA reads TGCGCCAGCAGCTGGAGTAGCGACACAGATACGCAGTATTTT. This sequence encodes CASSWSSDTDTQYF. The gene calls are TRBV5-1 and TRBJ2-3; TRBD2 might be the D (5 bases). With 3 bases removed from V and 2 bases from J, the gap between germline ends came to 10 bases. The CDR3 loop spans 14 amino acids. In germline, CDR1 is SGHRS, CDR2 YFSETQ.

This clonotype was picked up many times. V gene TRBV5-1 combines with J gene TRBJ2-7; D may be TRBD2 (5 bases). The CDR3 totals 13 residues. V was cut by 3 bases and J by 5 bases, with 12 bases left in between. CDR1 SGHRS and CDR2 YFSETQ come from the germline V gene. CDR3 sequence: CASSSITRDEQYF. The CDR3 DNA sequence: TGCGCCAGCAGCTCCATAACGAGGGACGAGCAGTACTTC.

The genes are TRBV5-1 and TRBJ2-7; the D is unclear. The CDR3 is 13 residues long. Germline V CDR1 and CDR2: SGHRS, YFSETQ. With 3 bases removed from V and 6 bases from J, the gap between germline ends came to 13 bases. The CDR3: CASSWALPVEQYF. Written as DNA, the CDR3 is TGCGCCAGCAGCTGGGCTCTCCCTGTCGAGCAGTACTTC.

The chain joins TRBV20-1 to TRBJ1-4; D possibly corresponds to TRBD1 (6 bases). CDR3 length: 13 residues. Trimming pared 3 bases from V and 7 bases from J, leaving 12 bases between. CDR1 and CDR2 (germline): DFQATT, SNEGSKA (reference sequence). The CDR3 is CSASLQGSEKLFF. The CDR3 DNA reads TGCAGTGCTAGTTTACAGGGAAGTGAAAAACTGTTTTTT.

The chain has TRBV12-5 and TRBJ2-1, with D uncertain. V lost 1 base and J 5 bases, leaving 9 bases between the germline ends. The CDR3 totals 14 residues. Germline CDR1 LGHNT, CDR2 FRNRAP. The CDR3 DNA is TGTGCTAGTGGTTTGGGGCATGAGGACAATGAGCAGTTCTTC. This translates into CASGLGHEDNEQFF.

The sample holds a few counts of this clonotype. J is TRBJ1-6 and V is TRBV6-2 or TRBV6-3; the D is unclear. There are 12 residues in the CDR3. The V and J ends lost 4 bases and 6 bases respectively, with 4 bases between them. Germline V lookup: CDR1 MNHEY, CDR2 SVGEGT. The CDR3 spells CASSSPNSPLHF. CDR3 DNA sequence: TGTGCCAGCAGTTCGCCTAATTCACCCCTCCACTTT.

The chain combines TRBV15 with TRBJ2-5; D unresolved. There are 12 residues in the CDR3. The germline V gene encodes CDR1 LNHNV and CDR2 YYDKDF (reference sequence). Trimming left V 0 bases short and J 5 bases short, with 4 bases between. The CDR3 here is CATSRDGETQYF. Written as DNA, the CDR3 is TGTGCCACCAGCAGAGATGGGGAGACCCAGTACTTC.

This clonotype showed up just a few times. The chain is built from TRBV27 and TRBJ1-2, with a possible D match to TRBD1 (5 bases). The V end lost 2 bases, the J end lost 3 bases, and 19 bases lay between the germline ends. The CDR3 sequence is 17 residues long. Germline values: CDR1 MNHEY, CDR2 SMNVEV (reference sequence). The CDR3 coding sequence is TGTGCCAGCAGTTTACGTCGGGGCAGGATGTTTGACTATGGCTACACCTTC. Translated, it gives CASSLRRGRMFDYGYTF.

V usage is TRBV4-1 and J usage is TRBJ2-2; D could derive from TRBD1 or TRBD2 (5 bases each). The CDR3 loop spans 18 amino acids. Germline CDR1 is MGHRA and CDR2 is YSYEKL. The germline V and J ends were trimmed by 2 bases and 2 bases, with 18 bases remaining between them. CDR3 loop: CASSQPFRTGRNTGELFF. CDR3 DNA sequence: TGCGCCAGCAGCCAACCTTTCCGGACGGGACGAAACACCGGGGAGCTGTTTTTT.

CDR3 sequence reads: CASSVAVTSPTENEQFF. The CDR3 DNA is TGTGCCAGCAGCGTTGCCGTGACCTCCCCAACAGAGAATGAGCAGTTCTTC. The chain is built from TRBV9 and TRBJ2-1; D not certain. Germline CDR1 is SGDLS and CDR2 is YYNGEE. This CDR3 has 17 residues. V lost 2 bases to trimming and J lost 7 bases, with 22 bases between them. Based on the CDR3 plus reference TRBV9 and TRBJ2-1, the full variable domain is DSGVTQTPKHLITATGQRVTLRCSPRSGDLSVYWYQQSLDQGLQFLIQYYNGEERAKGNILERFSAQQFPDLHSELNLSSLELGDSALYFCASSVAVTSPTENEQFFGPGTRLTVL.

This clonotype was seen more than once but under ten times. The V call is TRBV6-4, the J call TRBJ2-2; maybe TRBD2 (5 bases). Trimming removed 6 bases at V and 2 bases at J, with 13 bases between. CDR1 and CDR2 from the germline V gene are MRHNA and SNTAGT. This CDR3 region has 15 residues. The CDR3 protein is CASSQESGNTGELFF. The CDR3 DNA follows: TGTGCCAGCAGCCAGGAGAGCGGTAACACCGGGGAGCTGTTTTTT.

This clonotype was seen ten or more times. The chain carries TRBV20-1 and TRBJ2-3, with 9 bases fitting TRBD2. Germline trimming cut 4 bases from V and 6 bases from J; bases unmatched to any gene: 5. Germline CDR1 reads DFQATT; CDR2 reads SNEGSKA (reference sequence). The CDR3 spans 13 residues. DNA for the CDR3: TGCAGTGCTATGCTAGCGGGATGGGATACGCAGTATTTT. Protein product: CSAMLAGWDTQYF.

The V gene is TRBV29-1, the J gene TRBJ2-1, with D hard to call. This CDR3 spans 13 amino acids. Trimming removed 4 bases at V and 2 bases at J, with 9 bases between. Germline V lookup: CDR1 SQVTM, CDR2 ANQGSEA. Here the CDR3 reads CSVAGLPYNEQFF. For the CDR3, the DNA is TGCAGCGTTGCGGGTCTCCCCTACAATGAGCAGTTCTTC.